Detailed here is one T cell receptor (beta chain). The germline V gene encodes CDR1 SQVTM and CDR2 ANQGSEA. The CDR3 covers 15 residues. The V end lost 4 bases, the J end lost 0 bases, and 13 bases lay between the germline ends. Data came from immunoSEQ multiplex PCR; TCRdb stores just in-frame clones and leaves some out. The table records 150,000 or so clones, 86% of them present only once. The data belong to a study of cytomegalovirus exposure and HLA in healthy donors. Separate from the approximately 670-subject first cohort was the approximately 120-subject validation cohort, to which the donors belonged.

The receptor comes from a human donor in good health. The chain couples TRBV29-1 to TRBJ2-1; no clear D gene. Sequencing was done on a sample of PBMCs. CDR3 coding DNA: TGCAGCGTTGCGGGTGGCTCCTTCTCCTACAATGAGCAGTTCTTC. It yields the protein CSVAGGSFSYNEQFF.